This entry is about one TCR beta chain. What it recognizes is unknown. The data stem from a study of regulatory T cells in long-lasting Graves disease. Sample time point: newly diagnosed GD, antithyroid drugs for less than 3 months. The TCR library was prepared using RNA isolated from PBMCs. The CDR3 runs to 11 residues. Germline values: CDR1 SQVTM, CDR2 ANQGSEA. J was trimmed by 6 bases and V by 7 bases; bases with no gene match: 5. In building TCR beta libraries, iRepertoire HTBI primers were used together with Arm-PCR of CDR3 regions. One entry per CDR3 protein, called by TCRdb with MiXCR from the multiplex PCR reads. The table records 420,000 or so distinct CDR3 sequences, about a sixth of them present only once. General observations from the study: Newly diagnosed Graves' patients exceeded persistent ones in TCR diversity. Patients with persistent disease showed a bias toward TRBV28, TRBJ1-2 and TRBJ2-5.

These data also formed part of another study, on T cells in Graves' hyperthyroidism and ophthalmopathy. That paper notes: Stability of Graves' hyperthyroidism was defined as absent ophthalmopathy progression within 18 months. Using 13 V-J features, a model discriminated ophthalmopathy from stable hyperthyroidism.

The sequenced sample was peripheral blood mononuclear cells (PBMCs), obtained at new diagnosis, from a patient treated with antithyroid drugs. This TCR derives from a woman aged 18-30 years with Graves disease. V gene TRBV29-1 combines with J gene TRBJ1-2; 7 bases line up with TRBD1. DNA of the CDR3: TGCAGCGGAAAGGGGGCTGATGGCTACACCTTC. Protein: CSGKGADGYTF.